Sequencing of this T cell receptor (beta chain) was carried out in a study of TIL therapy for anti-PD-1-resistant metastatic lung cancer. On the study more broadly: A handful of tumors were EGFR-mutant and two were ALK-rearranged. Tumors carried a median about 1.6 non-synonymous mutations per megabase.

Time point in this sample: pre-treatment sample, taken before nivolumab and TIL therapy. Tumor tissue came from excised metastases, mostly pleural nodules or supraclavicular lymph nodes. Tumor harvest preceded PD-1/PD-L1 blockade, followed by nivolumab treatment. Enrollment ran from late 2017 to early 2020. This was the immunoSEQ v3 assay. Assay: immunoSEQ multiplex PCR; the TCRdb copy retains only in-frame clones and omits some. The repertoire consists of 25,000 to 30,000 clones, with roughly 72% occurring once and the leading ten covering 7% to 9%. CDR1 is SGHRS and CDR2 is YFSETQ in the germline V gene. The J segment lost 0 bases and the V segment lost 3 bases, leaving 5 bases of the junction unmatched. The CDR3 extends over 15 amino acids.

The chain carries TRBV5-1 and TRBJ2-5; 7 bases line up with TRBD1. This material consisted of tumor tissue, taken at baseline. The receptor was isolated from a person aged 25 to 80 with non-small cell lung cancer. The CDR3 reads CASSSGQAYQETQYF. The CDR3 DNA reads TGCGCCAGCAGCTCCGGACAGGCGTACCAAGAGACCCAGTACTTC.